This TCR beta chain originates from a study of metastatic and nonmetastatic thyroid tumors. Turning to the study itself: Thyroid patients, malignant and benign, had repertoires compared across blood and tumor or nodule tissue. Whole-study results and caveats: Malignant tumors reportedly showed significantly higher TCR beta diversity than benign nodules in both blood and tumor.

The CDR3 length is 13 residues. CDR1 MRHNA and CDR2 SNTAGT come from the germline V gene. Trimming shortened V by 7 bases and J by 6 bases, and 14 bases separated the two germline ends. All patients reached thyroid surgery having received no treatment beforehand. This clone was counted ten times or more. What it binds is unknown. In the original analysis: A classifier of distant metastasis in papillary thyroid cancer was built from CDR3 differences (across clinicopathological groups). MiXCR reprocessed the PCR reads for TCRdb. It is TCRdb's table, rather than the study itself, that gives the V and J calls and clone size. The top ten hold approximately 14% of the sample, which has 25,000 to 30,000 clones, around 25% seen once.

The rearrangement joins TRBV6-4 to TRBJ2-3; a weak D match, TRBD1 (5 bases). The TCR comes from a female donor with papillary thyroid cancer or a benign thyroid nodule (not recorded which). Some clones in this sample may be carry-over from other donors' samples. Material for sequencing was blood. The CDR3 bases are TGTGCCAGCACCATTTGGGGCGCCGATACGCAGTATTTT. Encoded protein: CASTIWGADTQYF.